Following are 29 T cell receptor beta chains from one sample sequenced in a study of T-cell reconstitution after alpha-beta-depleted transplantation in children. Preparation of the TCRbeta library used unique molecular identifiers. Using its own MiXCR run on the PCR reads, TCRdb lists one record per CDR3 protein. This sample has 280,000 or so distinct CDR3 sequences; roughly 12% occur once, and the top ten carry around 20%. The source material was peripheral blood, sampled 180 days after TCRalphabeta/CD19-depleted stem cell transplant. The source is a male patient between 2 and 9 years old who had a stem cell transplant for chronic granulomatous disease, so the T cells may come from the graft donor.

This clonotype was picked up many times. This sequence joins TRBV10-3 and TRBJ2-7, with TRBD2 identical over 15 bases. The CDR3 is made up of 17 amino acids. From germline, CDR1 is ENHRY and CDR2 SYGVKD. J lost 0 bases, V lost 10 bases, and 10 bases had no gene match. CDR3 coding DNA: TGTGCCACGGAGGGGACTAGCGGGAGGTTCACCTCCTACGAGCAGTACTTC. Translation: CATEGTSGRFTSYEQYF.

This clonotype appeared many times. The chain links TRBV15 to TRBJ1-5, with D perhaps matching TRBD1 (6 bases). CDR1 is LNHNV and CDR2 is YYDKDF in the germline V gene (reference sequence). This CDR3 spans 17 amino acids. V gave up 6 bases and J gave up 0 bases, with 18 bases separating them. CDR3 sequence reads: CATRRHGGGYSNQPQHF. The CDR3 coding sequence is TGTGCCACCAGACGACACGGAGGGGGTTATAGCAATCAGCCCCAGCATTTT.

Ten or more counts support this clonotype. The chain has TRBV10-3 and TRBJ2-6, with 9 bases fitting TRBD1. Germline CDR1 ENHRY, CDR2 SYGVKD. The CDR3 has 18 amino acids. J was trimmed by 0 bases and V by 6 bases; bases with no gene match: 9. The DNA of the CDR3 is TGTGCCATCAGGGGGGACAGGGACTCTCTCTCTGGGGCCAACGTCCTGACTTTC. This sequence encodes CAIRGDRDSLSGANVLTF.

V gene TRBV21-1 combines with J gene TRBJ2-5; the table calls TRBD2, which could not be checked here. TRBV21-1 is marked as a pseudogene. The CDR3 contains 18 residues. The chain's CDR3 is CASSKEPSTAGVIETQYF. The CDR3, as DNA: TGTGCCAGCAGCAAAGAGCCCAGCACGGCGGGAGTTATAGAGACCCAGTACTTC.

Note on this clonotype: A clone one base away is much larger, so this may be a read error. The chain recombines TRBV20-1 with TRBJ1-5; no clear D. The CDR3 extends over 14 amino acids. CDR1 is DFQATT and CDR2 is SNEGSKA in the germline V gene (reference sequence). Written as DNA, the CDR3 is TGCAGTGCCAGAGGCGGTTATAGCAATAAGCCCCAGCATTTT. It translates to CSARGGYSNKPQHF.

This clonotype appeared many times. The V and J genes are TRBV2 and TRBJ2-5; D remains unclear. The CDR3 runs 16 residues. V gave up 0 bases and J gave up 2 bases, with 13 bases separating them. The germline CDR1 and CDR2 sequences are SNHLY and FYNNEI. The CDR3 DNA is TGTGCCAGCAGTGAAGCCCTCGGGCTGCCTCAAGAGACCCAGTACTTC. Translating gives CASSEALGLPQETQYF.

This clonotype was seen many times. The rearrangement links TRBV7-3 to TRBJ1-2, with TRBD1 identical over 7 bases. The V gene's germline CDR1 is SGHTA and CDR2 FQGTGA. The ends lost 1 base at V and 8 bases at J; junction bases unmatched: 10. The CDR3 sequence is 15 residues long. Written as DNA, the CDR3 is TGTGCCAGCAGCTTAAGCGGCGACAGGGTGGAAGGCTACACCTTC. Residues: CASSLSGDRVEGYTF.

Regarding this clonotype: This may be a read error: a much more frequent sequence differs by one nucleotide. The CDR3, as DNA: TGCAGCGCAGCCGGGACAGGGGCAGGGACCCAGTACTTC. This translates into CSAAGTGAGTQYF. The chain couples TRBV29-1 to TRBJ2-5, with 10 bases identical to TRBD1. V lost 7 bases, J lost 7 bases, and 9 bases stayed unmatched. The CDR3 length is 13 residues. Germline V gene data show CDR1 as SQVTM and CDR2 as ANQGSEA. Full variable domain (missing parts from reference TRBV29-1 and TRBJ2-5): SAVISQKPSRDICQRGTSLTIQCQVDSQVTMMFWYRQQPGQSLTLIATANQGSEATYESGFVIDKFPISRPNLTFSTLTVSNMSPEDSSIYLCSAAGTGAGTQYFGPGTRLLVL.

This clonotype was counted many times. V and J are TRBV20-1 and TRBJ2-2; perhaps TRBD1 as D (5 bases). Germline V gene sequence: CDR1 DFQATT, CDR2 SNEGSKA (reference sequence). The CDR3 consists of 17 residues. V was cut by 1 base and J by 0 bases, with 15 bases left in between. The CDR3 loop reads CSARGLGDSANTGELFF. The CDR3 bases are TGCAGTGCTAGAGGGCTCGGAGACAGCGCGAACACCGGGGAGCTGTTTTTT.

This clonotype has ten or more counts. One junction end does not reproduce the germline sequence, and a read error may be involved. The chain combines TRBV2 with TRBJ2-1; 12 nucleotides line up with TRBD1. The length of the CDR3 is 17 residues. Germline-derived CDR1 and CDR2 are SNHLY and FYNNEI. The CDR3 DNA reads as TGCGCCACTTTTGGGGGCCTGGGGACAGGGGGCGAAGATGAGCAGTTCTTC. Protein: CATFGGLGTGGEDEQFF.

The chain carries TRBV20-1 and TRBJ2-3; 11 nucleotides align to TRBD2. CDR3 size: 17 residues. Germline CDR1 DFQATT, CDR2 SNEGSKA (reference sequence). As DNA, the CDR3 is TGCTGCTCTACCGGGACTAGCGGATTCCCGGGCACAGATACGCAGTATTTT. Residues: CCSTGTSGFPGTDTQYF.

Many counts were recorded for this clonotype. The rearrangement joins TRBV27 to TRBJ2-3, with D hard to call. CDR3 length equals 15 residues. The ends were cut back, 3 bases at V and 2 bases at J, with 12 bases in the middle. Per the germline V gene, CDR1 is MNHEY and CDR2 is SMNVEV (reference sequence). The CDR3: CASSFGLGFTDTQYF. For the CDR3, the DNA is TGTGCCAGCAGTTTCGGGCTAGGGTTCACAGATACGCAGTATTTT.

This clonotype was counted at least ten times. The CDR3 spells CASSFWREAYEQYF. The CDR3 bases are TGCGCCAGCAGCTTCTGGCGGGAGGCCTACGAGCAGTACTTC. The chain links TRBV5-1 to TRBJ2-7; 8 bases fit TRBD2. The CDR3 is 14 residues long. In germline, CDR1 is SGHRS, CDR2 YFSETQ. J lost 2 bases, V lost 2 bases, and 3 bases had no gene match.

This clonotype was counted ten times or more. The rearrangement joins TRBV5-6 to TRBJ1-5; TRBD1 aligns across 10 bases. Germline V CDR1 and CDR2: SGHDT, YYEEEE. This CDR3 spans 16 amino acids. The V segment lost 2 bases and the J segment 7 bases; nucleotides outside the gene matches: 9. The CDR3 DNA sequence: TGTGCCAGCAGCTTTTTTTCCGGGACAGGGGAACAGCCCCAGCATTTT. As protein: CASSFFSGTGEQPQHF.

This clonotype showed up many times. The CDR3 reads CASSLDGQAEAFF. The CDR3, as DNA: TGTGCCAGCAGCTTAGACGGGCAAGCTGAAGCTTTCTTT. The chain couples TRBV7-8 to TRBJ1-1; the D is unclear. The CDR3 is 13 amino acids. Trimming took 1 base from V and 6 from J, leaving 9 bases between them. Germline CDR1 is SGHVS and CDR2 is FQNEAQ.

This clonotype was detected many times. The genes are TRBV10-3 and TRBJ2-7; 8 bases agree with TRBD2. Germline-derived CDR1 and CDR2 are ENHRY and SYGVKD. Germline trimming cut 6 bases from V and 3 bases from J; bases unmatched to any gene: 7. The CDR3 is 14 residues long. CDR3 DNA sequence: TGTGCCATCAGCGACGGGGGGGGAATCTACGAGCAGTACTTC. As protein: CAISDGGGIYEQYF.

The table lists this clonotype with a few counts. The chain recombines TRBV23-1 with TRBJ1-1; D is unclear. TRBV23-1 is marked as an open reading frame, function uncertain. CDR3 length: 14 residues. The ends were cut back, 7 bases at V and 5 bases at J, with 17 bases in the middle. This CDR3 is CASTPGLKVTEAFF. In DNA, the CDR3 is TGCGCCAGCACCCCGGGCCTAAAGGTTACTGAAGCTTTCTTT.

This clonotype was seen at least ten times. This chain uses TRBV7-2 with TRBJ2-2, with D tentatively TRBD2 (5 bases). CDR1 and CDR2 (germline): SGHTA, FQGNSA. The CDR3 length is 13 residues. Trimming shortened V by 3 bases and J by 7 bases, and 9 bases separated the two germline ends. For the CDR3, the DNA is TGTGCCAGCAGCTTCACTAGTATCGGGGAGCTGTTTTTT. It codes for CASSFTSIGELFF.

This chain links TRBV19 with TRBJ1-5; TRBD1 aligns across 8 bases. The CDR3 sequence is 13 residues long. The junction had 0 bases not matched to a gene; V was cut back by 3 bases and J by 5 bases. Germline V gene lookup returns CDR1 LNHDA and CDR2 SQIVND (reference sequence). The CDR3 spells CASSMTGDQPQHF. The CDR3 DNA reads TGTGCCAGTAGTATGACAGGGGATCAGCCCCAGCATTTT.

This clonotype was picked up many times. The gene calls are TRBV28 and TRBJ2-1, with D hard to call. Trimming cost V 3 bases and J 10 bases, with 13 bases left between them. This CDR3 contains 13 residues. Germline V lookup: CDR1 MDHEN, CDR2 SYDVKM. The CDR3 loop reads CASSFWQPQEQFF. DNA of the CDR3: TGTGCCAGCAGTTTTTGGCAGCCTCAAGAGCAGTTCTTC.

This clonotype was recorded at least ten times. CDR3 in amino acids: CATTPGQGSKETQYF. CDR3 DNA: TGTGCCACCACTCCGGGACAGGGGTCTAAAGAGACCCAGTACTTC. J is TRBJ2-5 and V is TRBV12-3 or TRBV12-4; TRBD1 matches at 10 bases. This CDR3 has 15 amino acids. V dropped 10 bases and J dropped 3; count of bases not matched to a gene: 11.

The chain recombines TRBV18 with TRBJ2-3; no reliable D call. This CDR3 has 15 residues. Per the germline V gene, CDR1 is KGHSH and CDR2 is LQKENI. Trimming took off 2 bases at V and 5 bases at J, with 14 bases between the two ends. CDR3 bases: TGTGCCAGCTCACCATTAGGGCCCCCGGAAGATACGCAGTATTTT. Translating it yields CASSPLGPPEDTQYF.

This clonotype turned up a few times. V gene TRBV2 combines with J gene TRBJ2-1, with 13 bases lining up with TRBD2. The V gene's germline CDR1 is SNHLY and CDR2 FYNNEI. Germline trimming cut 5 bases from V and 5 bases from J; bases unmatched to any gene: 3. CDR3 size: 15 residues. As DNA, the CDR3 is TGTGCCAGCAGTTGGACTAGCGGGGGAAACAATGAGCAGTTCTTC. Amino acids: CASSWTSGGNNEQFF.

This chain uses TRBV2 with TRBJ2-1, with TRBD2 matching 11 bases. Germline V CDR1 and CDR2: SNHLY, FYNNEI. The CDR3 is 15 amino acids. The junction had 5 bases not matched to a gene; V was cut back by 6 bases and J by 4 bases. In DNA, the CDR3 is TGTGCCAGCAGGAAGACTAGCGGGGCTTACAATGAGCAGTTCTTC. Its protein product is CASRKTSGAYNEQFF.

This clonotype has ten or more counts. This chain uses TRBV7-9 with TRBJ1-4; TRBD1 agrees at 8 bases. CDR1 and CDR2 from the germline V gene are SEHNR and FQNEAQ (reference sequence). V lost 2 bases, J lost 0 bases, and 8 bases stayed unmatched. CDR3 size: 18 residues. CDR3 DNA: TGTGCCAGCAGCTTACGTTCAGGGGGCTATGCAACTAATGAAAAACTGTTTTTT. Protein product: CASSLRSGGYATNEKLFF. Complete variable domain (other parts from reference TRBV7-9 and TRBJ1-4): DTGVSQNPRHKITKRGQNVTFRCDPISEHNRLYWYRQTLGQGPEFLTYFQNEAQLEKSRLLSDRFSAERPKGSFSTLEIQRTEQGDSAMYLCASSLRSGGYATNEKLFFGSGTQLSVL.

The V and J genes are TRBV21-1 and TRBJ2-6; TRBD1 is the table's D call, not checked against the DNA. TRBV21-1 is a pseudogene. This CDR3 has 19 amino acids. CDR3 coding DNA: TGTGCCAGCAGCAAAACCCCTGGGGAAGGGAACTCTGGGGCCAACGTCCTGACTTTC. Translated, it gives CASSKTPGEGNSGANVLTF.

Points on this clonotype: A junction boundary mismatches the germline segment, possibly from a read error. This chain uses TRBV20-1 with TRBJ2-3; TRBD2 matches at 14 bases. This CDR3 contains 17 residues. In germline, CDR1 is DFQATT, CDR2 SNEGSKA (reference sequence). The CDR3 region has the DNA TGCTGTGCTCTCCTACTGGGACTAGCGGGGGCCACAGATACGCAGTATTTT. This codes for CCALLLGLAGATDTQYF.

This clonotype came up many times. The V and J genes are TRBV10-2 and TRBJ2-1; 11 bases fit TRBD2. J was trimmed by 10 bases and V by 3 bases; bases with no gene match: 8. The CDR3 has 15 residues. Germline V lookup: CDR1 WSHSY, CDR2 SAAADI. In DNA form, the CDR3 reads TGCGCCAGCAGTGATGTTAGACTAGCGGGAAGCGAGCAGTTCTTC. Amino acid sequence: CASSDVRLAGSEQFF.

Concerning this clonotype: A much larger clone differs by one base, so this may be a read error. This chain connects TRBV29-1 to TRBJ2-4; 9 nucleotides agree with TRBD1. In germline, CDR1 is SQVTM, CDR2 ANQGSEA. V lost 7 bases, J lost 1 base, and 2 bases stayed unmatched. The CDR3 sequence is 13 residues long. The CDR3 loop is CSAGTGAKNIQYF. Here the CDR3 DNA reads TGCAGCGCTGGGACAGGGGCCAAAAACATTCAGTACTTC. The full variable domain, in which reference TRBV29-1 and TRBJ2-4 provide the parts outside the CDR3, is SAVISQKPSRDICQRGTSLTIQCQVDSQVTMMFWYRQQPGQSLTLIATANQGSEATYESGFVIDKFPISRPNLTFSTLTVSNMSPEDSSIYLCSAGTGAKNIQYFGAGTRLSVL.